This T cell receptor (beta chain) was captured by sequencing in a study of T-cell reconstitution after alpha-beta-depleted transplantation in children. The study's findings and limits: T-cell counts and diversity at one year post-transplant came mainly from newly produced T cells.

Comment on this clonotype: Its specificity is not known.

A library of TCRbeta sequences, prepared with unique molecular identifiers, was generated. One entry per CDR3 protein, called by TCRdb with MiXCR from the PCR reads. Here the sample spans fewer than 700,000 distinct CDR3 sequences, 10% to 15% being singletons. CDR1 is MDHEN and CDR2 is SYDVKM in the germline V gene. Trimming pared 4 bases from V and 0 bases from J, leaving 13 bases between. This CDR3 is built from 16 residues. The sequence derives from a male patient between 5 and 17 years old who had a stem cell transplant for acute myeloid leukemia, so the T cells may come from the graft donor. The chain employs TRBV28 and TRBJ1-3; D unclear. The sequencing used PBMCs, mostly from graft donor cells, collected 360 days after TCRalphabeta/CD19-depleted stem cell transplant. The CDR3 is CASSWTGLPSGNTIYF. The CDR3 bases are TGTGCCAGCAGTTGGACCGGACTTCCCTCTGGAAACACCATATATTTT.